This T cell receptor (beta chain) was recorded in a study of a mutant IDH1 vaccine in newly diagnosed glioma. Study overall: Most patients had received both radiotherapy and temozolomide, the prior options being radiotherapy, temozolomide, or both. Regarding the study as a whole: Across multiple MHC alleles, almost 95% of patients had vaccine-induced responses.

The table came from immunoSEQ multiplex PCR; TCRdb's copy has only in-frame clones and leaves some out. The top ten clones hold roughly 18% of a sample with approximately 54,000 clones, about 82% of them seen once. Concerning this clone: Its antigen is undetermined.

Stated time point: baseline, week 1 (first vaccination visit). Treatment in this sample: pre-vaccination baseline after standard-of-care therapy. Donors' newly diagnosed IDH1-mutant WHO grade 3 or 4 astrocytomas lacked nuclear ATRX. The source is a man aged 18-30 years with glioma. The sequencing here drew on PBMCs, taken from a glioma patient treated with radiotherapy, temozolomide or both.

CDR3 nucleotide sequence: TGTGCCAGCAGCCAAGGACAGCTACGGAAGCAGTACTTC. Translated: CASSQGQLRKQYF. The rearrangement links TRBV14 to TRBJ2-7; D is perhaps TRBD1 (5 bases). The germline V gene encodes CDR1 SGHDN and CDR2 FVKESK. V was trimmed by 1 base and J by 8 bases, leaving 12 bases between them. This CDR3 comprises 13 residues.